This T cell receptor beta chain is from a study of cytomegalovirus exposure and HLA in healthy donors. Study outcomes and limitations: Cytomegalovirus-associated status was assigned to around 160 TCR beta chains. A classifier reportedly called cytomegalovirus status with high sensitivity and specificity.

CDR1 is SGHVS and CDR2 is FQNEAQ in the germline V gene. The CDR3 is 18 residues long. V was clipped by 8 bases and J by 5 bases; unmatched bases: 16. As to this clone: Its antigen is unknown.

The assay was immunoSEQ multiplex PCR, and TCRdb's table has in-frame clones only and misses some. Among about 220,000 clones listed, around 90% were seen once. Separate from the roughly 700-subject first cohort was the roughly 120-subject validation cohort, to which the donors belonged. The V gene is TRBV7-8, the J gene TRBJ2-5; TRBD2 matches at 14 bases. This clonotype was sampled from a woman aged 18-30 years in good health and CMV-seronegative. The specimen was PBMCs. The CDR3 spells CASPSSGTSGSPGETQYF. In DNA, the CDR3 is TGTGCCAGCCCCTCCTCCGGGACTAGCGGGAGTCCGGGGGAGACCCAGTACTTC.